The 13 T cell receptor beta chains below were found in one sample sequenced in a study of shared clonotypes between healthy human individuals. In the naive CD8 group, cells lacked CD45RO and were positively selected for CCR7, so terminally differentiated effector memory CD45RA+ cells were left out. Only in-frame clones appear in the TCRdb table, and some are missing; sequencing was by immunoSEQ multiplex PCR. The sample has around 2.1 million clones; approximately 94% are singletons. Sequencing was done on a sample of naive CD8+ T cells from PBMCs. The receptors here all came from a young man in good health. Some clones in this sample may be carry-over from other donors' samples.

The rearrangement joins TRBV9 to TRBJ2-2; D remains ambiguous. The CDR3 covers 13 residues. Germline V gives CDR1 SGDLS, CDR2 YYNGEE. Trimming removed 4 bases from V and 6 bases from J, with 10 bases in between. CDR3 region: CASSPPDAGELFF. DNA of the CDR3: TGTGCCAGCAGCCCCCCCGACGCCGGGGAGCTGTTTTTT.

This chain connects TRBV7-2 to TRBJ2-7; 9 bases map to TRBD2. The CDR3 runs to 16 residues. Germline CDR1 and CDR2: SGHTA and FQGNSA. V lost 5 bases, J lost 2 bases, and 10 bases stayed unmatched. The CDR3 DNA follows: TGTGCCAGCAGCCCCCTGACTAGCGGTCCACCCTACGAGCAGTACTTC. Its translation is CASSPLTSGPPYEQYF. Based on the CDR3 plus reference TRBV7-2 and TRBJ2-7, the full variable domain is GAGVSQSPSNKVTEKGKDVELRCDPISGHTALYWYRQSLGQGLEFLIYFQGNSAPDKSGLPSDRFSAERTGGSVSTLTIQRTQQEDSAVYLCASSPLTSGPPYEQYFGPGTRLTVT.

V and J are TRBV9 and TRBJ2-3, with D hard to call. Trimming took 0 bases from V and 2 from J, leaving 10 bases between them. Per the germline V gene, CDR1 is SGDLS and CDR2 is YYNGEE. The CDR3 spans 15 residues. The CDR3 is CASSVATSSTDTQYF. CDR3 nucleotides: TGTGCCAGCAGCGTAGCAACCTCGTCCACAGATACGCAGTATTTT.

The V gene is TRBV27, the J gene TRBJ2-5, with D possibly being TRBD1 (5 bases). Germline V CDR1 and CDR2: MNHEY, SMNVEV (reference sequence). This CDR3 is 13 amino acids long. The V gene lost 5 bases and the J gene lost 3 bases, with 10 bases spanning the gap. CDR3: CASSIRQKETQYF. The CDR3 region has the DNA TGTGCCAGCAGTATAAGACAGAAAGAGACCCAGTACTTC.

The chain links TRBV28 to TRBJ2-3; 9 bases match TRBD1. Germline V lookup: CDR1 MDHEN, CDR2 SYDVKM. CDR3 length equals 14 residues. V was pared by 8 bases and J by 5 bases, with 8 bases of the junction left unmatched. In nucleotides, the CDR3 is TGTGCCAGCGTCGGGACAGGGCTCCGAGATACGCAGTATTTT. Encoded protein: CASVGTGLRDTQYF.

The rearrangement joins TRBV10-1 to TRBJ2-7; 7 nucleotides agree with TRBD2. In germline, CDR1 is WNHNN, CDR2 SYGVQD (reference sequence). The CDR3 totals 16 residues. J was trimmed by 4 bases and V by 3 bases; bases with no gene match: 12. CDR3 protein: CASSESAGVNFYEQYF. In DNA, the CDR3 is TGCGCCAGCAGTGAATCGGCGGGAGTGAACTTTTACGAGCAGTACTTC.

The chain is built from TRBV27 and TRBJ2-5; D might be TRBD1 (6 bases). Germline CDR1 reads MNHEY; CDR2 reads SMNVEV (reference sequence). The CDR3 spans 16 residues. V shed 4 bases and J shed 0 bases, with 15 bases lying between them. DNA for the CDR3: TGTGCCAGCAGTTCCTTGGGACACCTTTACCAAGAGACCCAGTACTTC. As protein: CASSSLGHLYQETQYF.

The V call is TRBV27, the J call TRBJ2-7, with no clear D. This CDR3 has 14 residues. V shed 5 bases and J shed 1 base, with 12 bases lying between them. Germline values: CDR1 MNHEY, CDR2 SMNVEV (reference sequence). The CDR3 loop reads CASSPRSSSYEQYF. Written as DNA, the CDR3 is TGTGCCAGCAGTCCGCGTTCGAGTTCCTACGAGCAGTACTTC.

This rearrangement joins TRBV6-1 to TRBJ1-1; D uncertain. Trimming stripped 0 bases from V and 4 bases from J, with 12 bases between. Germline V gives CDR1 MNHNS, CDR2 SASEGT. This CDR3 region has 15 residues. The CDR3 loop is CASSEAGYLVTEAFF. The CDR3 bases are TGTGCCAGCAGTGAAGCGGGATACCTGGTCACTGAAGCTTTCTTT.

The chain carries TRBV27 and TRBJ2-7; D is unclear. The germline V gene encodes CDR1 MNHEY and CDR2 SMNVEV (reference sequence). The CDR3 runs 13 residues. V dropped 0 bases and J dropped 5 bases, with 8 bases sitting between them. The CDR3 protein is CASSLSLWDEQYF. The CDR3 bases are TGTGCCAGCAGTTTATCGCTCTGGGACGAGCAGTACTTC.

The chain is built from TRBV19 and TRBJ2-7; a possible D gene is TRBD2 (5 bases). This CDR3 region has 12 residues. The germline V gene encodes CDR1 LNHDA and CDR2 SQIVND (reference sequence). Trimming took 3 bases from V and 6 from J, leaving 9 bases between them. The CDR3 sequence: CASSIRGFEQYF. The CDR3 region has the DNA TGTGCCAGTAGTATCCGAGGGTTCGAGCAGTACTTC.

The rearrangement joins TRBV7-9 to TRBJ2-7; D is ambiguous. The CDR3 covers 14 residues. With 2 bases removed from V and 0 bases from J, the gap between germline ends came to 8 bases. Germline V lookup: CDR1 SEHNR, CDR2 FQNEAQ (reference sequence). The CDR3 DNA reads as TGTGCCAGCAGCTTAAGCAGCAGCTCCTACGAGCAGTACTTC. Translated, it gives CASSLSSSSYEQYF.

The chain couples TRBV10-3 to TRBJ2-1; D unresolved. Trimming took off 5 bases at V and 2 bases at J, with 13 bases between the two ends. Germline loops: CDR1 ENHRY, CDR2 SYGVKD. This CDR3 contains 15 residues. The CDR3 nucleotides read TGTGCCATCAGTAACCTTGTGGGTCCCTACAATGAGCAGTTCTTC. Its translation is CAISNLVGPYNEQFF.